The 5 T cell receptor beta chains in this list originate from one sample, sequenced in a study of shared clonotypes between healthy human individuals (dated by TCRdb to between 2020 and 2021). Library preparation used the immunoSEQ multiplex PCR assay. The source is immuneACCESS, and TCRdb retained only in-frame sequences with V and J called. Part of the clones is not carried over; for the studies checked, unresolved V genes explain less than half of this, and the remainder is unexplained. A total of 2 million to 2.5 million clones appear in this sample, about 95% of them only once. About 1.1% of the sample is taken by the ten largest. CD8 naive samples were obtained by positive selection for CCR7 among CD45RO-negative cells, yielding a CD45RA+CCR7+ population from which TemRA cells were excluded. Specimen: naive CD8+ T cells sorted from blood. The cell subset or site label, as the study defines it: CD45RA+CCR7+. These receptor sequences come from a man younger than 30 in good health.

The chain uses TRBV10-2 and TRBJ1-1; D is possibly TRBD1 (5 bases). With 0 bases removed from V and 6 bases from J, the gap between germline ends came to 11 bases. Germline CDR1 is WSHSY and CDR2 is SAAADI. This CDR3 is 14 amino acids long. Here the CDR3 reads CASSESGLLSEAFF. As DNA, the CDR3 is TGCGCCAGCAGTGAGTCGGGGCTGCTATCTGAAGCTTTCTTT.

The chain couples TRBV4-3 to TRBJ2-7, with 8 bases that match TRBD2. The CDR3 consists of 16 residues. Per the germline V gene, CDR1 is LGHNA and CDR2 is YSLEER. V gave up 0 bases and J gave up 3 bases; unmatched junction bases: 7. The CDR3 DNA follows: TGCGCCAGCAGCCAAGATCTTGCGGGAGGTGGCTACGAGCAGTACTTC. It codes for CASSQDLAGGGYEQYF.

The chain combines TRBV19 with TRBJ1-1, with a weak D call TRBD1 (5 bases). Germline loops: CDR1 LNHDA, CDR2 SQIVND (reference sequence). V dropped 0 bases and J dropped 8 bases, with 13 bases sitting between them. CDR3 length: 14 amino acids. The CDR3, as DNA: TGTGCCAGTAGTATAGATGGAGAGGGGATGGAAGCTTTCTTT. It yields the protein CASSIDGEGMEAFF.

CDR3 residues: CASSWAETQYF. The CDR3 DNA reads TGTGCCAGCAGCTGGGCAGAGACCCAGTACTTC. The gene calls are TRBV11-2 and TRBJ2-5, with D hard to call. This CDR3 has 11 amino acids. V shed 4 bases and J shed 4 bases, with 4 bases lying between them. Germline loops: CDR1 SGHAT, CDR2 FQNNGV.

This chain uses TRBV4-1 with TRBJ2-3; D is possibly TRBD2 (7 bases). The CDR3 spans 14 residues. CDR1 is MGHRA, CDR2 YSYEKL, per germline. The ends were cut back, 0 bases at V and 8 bases at J, with 12 bases in the middle. The CDR3 nucleotides are TGCGCCAGCAGCCAAGATGGAAGGGGGGGTACGCAGTATTTT. Amino acids: CASSQDGRGGTQYF.